This TCR beta chain stems from a study of monozygotic twins with inflammatory bowel disease. Study findings and constraints: Lower TCRbeta diversity (inverse Simpson) was seen in IBD patients than in healthy co-twins.

As regards this clonotype: Its antigen is as yet unknown.

Using eight separate reactions per sample, the authors generated cDNA. UMIs that had a 6-nucleotide sample barcode were put in using template switching. TCRalpha and TCRbeta cDNA underwent two nested PCRs of 16 and 9 cycles. TCRdb reprocessed the 5' RACE reads, with one entry per CDR3 protein and no DNA. The sample's table shows more than 110,000 distinct CDR3 sequences. The CDR3 has 12 residues. CDR1 is LNHNV, CDR2 YYDKDF, per germline (reference sequence). Specimen: blood. The source of this sequence is a human donor with ulcerative colitis or Crohn's disease, or a healthy co-twin of an affected twin (not recorded which). The chain has TRBV15 and TRBJ2-7. CDR3 residues: CATASLGVEQYF.